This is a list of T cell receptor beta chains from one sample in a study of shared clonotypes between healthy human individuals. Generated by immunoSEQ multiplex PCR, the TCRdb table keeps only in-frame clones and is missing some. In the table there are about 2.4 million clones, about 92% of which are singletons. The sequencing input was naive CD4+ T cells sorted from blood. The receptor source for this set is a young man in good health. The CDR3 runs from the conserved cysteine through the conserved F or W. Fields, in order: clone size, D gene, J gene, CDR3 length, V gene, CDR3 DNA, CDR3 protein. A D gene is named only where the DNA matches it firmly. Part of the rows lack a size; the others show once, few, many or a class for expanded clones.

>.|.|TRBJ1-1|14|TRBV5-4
TGTGCCAGCAGCAGAGGGACGGCGAACACTGAAGCTTTCTTT
CASSRGTANTEAFF
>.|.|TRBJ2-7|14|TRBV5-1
TGCGCCAGCAGCTTCAGCCTCAGCTCCTACGAGCAGTACTTC
CASSFSLSSYEQYF
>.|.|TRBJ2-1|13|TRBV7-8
TGTGCCAGCAGCTTCAGCCCCTACAATGAGCAGTTCTTC
CASSFSPYNEQFF
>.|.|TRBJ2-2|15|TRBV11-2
TGTGCCAGCAGCTTTCAGGGAGGAGACACCGGGGAGCTGTTTTTT
CASSFQGGDTGELFF
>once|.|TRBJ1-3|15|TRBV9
TGTGCCAGCAGCGTAGGGTGGCAATCCGGAAACACCATATATTTT
CASSVGWQSGNTIYF
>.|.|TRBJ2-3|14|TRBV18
TGTGCCAGCTCACCACCTCCCAGCACAGATACGCAGTATTTT
CASSPPPSTDTQYF
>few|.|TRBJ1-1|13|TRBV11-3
TGTGCCAGCAGCAAGGGGGATCGAGTAGAAGCTTTCTTT
CASSKGDRVEAFF
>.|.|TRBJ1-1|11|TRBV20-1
TGCAGTGTCGGGGGGAACACTGAAGCTTTCTTT
CSVGGNTEAFF
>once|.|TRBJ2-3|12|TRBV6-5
TGTGCCAGCAGGAGTCAAGCAGATACGCAGTATTTT
CASRSQADTQYF
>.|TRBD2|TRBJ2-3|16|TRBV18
TGTGCCAGCTCAACCCGGACTAGCGGGGGAACAGATACGCAGTATTTT
CASSTRTSGGTDTQYF
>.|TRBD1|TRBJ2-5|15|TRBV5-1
TGCGCCAGCAGCTTGCAACTGGGACAGGGGGAGACCCAGTACTTC
CASSLQLGQGETQYF
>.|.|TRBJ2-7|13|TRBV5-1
TGCGCCAGCAGCTTGGTCTACTGGGACGAGCAGTACTTC
CASSLVYWDEQYF
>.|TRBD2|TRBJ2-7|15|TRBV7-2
TGTGCCAGCAGCTCCTCGGGAGGCCTCTCCTACGAGCAGTACTTC
CASSSSGGLSYEQYF
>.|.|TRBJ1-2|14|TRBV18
TGTGCCAGCTCACCAGTGGAGGGATTCTATGGCTACACCTTC
CASSPVEGFYGYTF
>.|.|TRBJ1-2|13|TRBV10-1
TGCGCCAGCAGTTCGGGACTCCAGGGCGGCTACACCTTC
CASSSGLQGGYTF
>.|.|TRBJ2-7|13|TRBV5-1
TGCGCCAGCAGCGGGGACATGAGCTACGAGCAGTACTTC
CASSGDMSYEQYF
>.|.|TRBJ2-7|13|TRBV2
TGTGCCAGCAGTTTGGACTTTGGGGACGAGCAGTACTTC
CASSLDFGDEQYF
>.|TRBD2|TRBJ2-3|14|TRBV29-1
TGCAGCGTCGGGGGACTAGCGGGGGCCCCCCCGCAGTATTTT
CSVGGLAGAPPQYF
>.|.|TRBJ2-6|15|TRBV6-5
TGTGCCAGCAGACTACAGGGAGCTGGGGCCAACGTCCTGACTTTC
CASRLQGAGANVLTF
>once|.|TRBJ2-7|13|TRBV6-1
TGTGCCAGCAGTGGGGGGATCTCCTACGAGCAGTACTTC
CASSGGISYEQYF
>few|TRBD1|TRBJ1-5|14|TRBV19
TGTGCCAGCTACCGGACAGGGGGAAATCAGCCCCAGCATTTT
CASYRTGGNQPQHF
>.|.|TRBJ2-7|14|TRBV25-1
TGTGCCAGCAGTGGGGTAGCGGACTCCTACGAGCAGTACTTC
CASSGVADSYEQYF
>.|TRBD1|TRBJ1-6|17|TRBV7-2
TGTGCCAGCAGCGCGACCGGGACAGGGGCTTGGAATTCACCCCTCCACTTT
CASSATGTGAWNSPLHF
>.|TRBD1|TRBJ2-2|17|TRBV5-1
TGCGCCAGCAGTATTAGTACAGGGGTCTTTAACACCGGGGAGCTGTTTTTT
CASSISTGVFNTGELFF
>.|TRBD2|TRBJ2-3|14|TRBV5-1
TGCGCCAGTAAACTAGCGGGGTTCACAGATACGCAGTATTTT
CASKLAGFTDTQYF
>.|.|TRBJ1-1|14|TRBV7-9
TGTGCCAGCAGCTTAGGAGTGGCAGGAATCGAAGCTTTCTTT
CASSLGVAGIEAFF
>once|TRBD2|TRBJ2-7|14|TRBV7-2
TGTGCCAGCAGCTTTTCTAGCGGGAGTAACGAGCAGTACTTC
CASSFSSGSNEQYF